The clone carrying this T cell receptor beta chain was counted many times. Alpha and beta chains were covered, as first-strand cDNA relied on TRAV- and TRBV-specific primers. The TCRs were subjected to amplification over around 19 PCR cycles employing a constant-region primer in conjunction with a V-primer adapter. TCRdb reanalysed the reads using MiXCR and keeps one entry per CDR3 protein. The data hold around 60,000 distinct CDR3 sequences, with about 23% observed a single time. This sample stems from a study of low-dose radiotherapy and immunotherapy resistance in tumors. The overall study: The study administered intravenous cyclophosphamide at 200 mg/m2 every two weeks, one day ahead of radiation and immunotherapy.

The CDR3 spans 15 residues. Germline CDR1 MDHEN, CDR2 SYDVKM. With 2 bases removed from V and 0 bases from J, the gap between germline ends came to 8 bases. Stated time point: after trial treatment. The sample's treatment: LDRT plus nivolumab, ipilimumab, low-dose cyclophosphamide and aspirin (RACIN trial). Advanced solid tumors lacking tumor-infiltrating lymphocytes were present in eligible patients. The TCR comes from a male donor with prostate cancer. The sequenced sample was PBMCs, obtained after low-dose radiotherapy plus immunotherapy. The rearrangement links TRBV28 to TRBJ2-1; D is perhaps TRBD1 (6 bases). The CDR3 DNA sequence: TGTGCCAGCAGTTTACAGGGGCTCTCCTACAATGAGCAGTTCTTC. Translated, it gives CASSLQGLSYNEQFF.